The 14 T cell receptor beta chains below come from one sample, sequenced in a study of shared clonotypes between healthy human individuals. The data were produced by immunoSEQ multiplex PCR, yet TCRdb's version contains in-frame clones alone and is incomplete. The sample lists about 680,000 clones; about three quarters were seen once. The source material was memory CD4+ T cells sorted from blood. Subset of the sample: CD45RA-negative fraction. The receptors derive from a woman aged 25-40 years in good health.

The chain links TRBV9 to TRBJ1-4; no reliable D call. This CDR3 contains 15 residues. V dropped 0 bases and J dropped 3 bases, with 9 bases sitting between them. Per the germline V gene, CDR1 is SGDLS and CDR2 is YYNGEE. DNA of the CDR3: TGTGCCAGCAGCGTAGAGACGGCTTCTAATGAAAAACTGTTTTTT. This codes for CASSVETASNEKLFF.

The chain couples TRBV7-9 to TRBJ2-7; D might be TRBD1 or TRBD2, each matching 5 bases. Trimming took off 1 base at V and 4 bases at J, with 11 bases between the two ends. This CDR3 is built from 14 residues. Germline V lookup: CDR1 SEHNR, CDR2 FQNEAQ (reference sequence). CDR3 region: CASSLGGTDYEQYF. Here the CDR3 DNA reads TGTGCCAGCAGCTTAGGGGGGACGGATTACGAGCAGTACTTC.

This chain uses TRBV6-5 with TRBJ1-4, with a possible D match to TRBD1 (5 bases). CDR1 is MNHEY and CDR2 is SVGAGI in the germline V gene. The CDR3 covers 14 residues. Deletions cut 5 bases from V and 4 bases from J, with 11 bases between. CDR3 nucleotide sequence: TGTGCCAGCAGTAGACAGTCGATTAATGAAAAACTGTTTTTT. Residues: CASSRQSINEKLFF.

The V and J genes are TRBV30 and TRBJ2-3; D is unresolved. Trimming removed 2 bases from V and 1 base from J, with 7 bases in between. This CDR3 has 13 amino acids. Looked up from germline, CDR1 is GTSNPN and CDR2 is SVGIG (reference sequence). CDR3 region: CAWSSFGTDTQYF. The CDR3 DNA sequence: TGTGCCTGGAGTTCCTTCGGCACAGATACGCAGTATTTT.

This chain links TRBV30 with TRBJ2-7; D could derive from TRBD1 or TRBD2 (6 bases each). Germline V lookup: CDR1 GTSNPN, CDR2 SVGIG (reference sequence). V was pared by 4 bases and J by 3 bases, with 19 bases between. The CDR3 extends over 15 amino acids. The CDR3 protein is CAWNQPRGEDYEQYF. DNA of the CDR3: TGTGCCTGGAACCAGCCGAGGGGGGAGGACTACGAGCAGTACTTC.

This chain links TRBV2 with TRBJ1-1; D remains unclear. Trimming removed 11 bases at V and 10 bases at J, with 8 bases between. Looked up from germline, CDR1 is SNHLY and CDR2 is FYNNEI. This CDR3 region has 8 residues. The CDR3 DNA reads TGTGCCTCCGCTGGAGCTTTCTTT. The encoded protein is CASAGAFF.

V and J are TRBV29-1 and TRBJ2-5; the D is unclear. The germline gives CDR1 SQVTM, CDR2 ANQGSEA. V lost 6 bases and J lost 3, with 11 bases in between. The CDR3 loop spans 12 amino acids. The CDR3 is CSVDRGEETQYF. The CDR3 DNA reads TGCAGCGTGGACCGAGGCGAAGAGACCCAGTACTTC.

The V and J genes are TRBV4-1 and TRBJ2-7; D possibly corresponds to TRBD1 (5 bases). CDR1 is MGHRA and CDR2 is YSYEKL in the germline V gene. V was shortened by 6 bases and J by 3 bases, with 15 bases between the two germline ends. The CDR3 consists of 14 residues. CDR3 protein: CASRRDRGHYEQYF. DNA for the CDR3: TGCGCCAGCAGGCGCGATAGGGGTCACTACGAGCAGTACTTC.

The chain has TRBV14 and TRBJ1-2; D is uncertain. The germline CDR1 and CDR2 sequences are SGHDN and FVKESK. The CDR3 consists of 16 residues. V dropped 1 base and J dropped 5 bases, with 17 bases sitting between them. CDR3 coding DNA: TGTGCCAGCAGCCAAGGTGGTCGAGACACGAGATATGGCTACACCTTC. It specifies CASSQGGRDTRYGYTF. The complete variable domain, with remaining parts taken from reference TRBV14 and TRBJ1-2, reads EAGVTQFPSHSVIEKGQTVTLRCDPISGHDNLYWYRRVMGKEIKFLLHFVKESKQDESGMPNNRFLAERTGGTYSTLKVQPAELEDSGVYFCASSQGGRDTRYGYTFGSGTRLTVV.

This clone was seen more than once but under ten times. This chain links TRBV27 with TRBJ2-7; D is perhaps TRBD1 or TRBD2 (5 bases each). The CDR3 consists of 15 residues. The V gene's germline CDR1 is MNHEY and CDR2 SMNVEV (reference sequence). The V end lost 5 bases, the J end lost 5 bases, and 19 bases lay between the germline ends. CDR3 in DNA: TGTGCCAGCAGTCTGAAATCAACGGGGACCCACGAGCAGTACTTC. Translation: CASSLKSTGTHEQYF.

V and J are TRBV15 and TRBJ2-1; TRBD2 agrees at 7 bases. J was trimmed by 0 bases and V by 4 bases; bases with no gene match: 6. CDR3 length equals 16 residues. The V gene's germline CDR1 is LNHNV and CDR2 YYDKDF (reference sequence). CDR3 in amino acids: CATSTGRPSSYNEQFF. CDR3 bases: TGTGCCACCAGCACCGGGAGGCCCAGCTCCTACAATGAGCAGTTCTTC. The variable domain in full, completed from reference TRBV15 and TRBJ2-1, reads DAMVIQNPRYQVTQFGKPVTLSCSQTLNHNVMYWYQQKSSQAPKLLFHYYDKDFNNEADTPDNFQSRRPNTSFCFLDIRSPGLGDTAMYLCATSTGRPSSYNEQFFGPGTRLTVL.

CDR3 nucleotides: TGTGCCAGCAGTGAGCGGCCCGCGGGCGAGCAGTTCTTC. Translating it yields CASSERPAGEQFF. The genes are TRBV25-1 and TRBJ2-1; a weak D match, TRBD2 (5 bases). From germline, CDR1 is MGHDK and CDR2 SYGVNS. V was trimmed by 3 bases and J by 10 bases, leaving 13 bases between them. The CDR3 length is 13 residues.

The chain carries TRBV19 and TRBJ1-5; D might be TRBD1 (6 bases). CDR1 is LNHDA, CDR2 SQIVND, per germline (reference sequence). There are 15 residues in the CDR3. V shed 6 bases and J shed 6 bases, with 18 bases lying between them. In DNA, the CDR3 is TGTGCCAGTAGGCTTTCTGGGGGCGGGGGTCAGCCCCAGCATTTT. This translates into CASRLSGGGGQPQHF.

The chain links TRBV6-1 to TRBJ2-6; no reliable D call. The CDR3 totals 15 residues. The germline V gene has CDR1 MNHNS and CDR2 SASEGT. Trimming removed 4 bases at V and 1 base at J, with 8 bases between. The CDR3 DNA reads as TGTGCCAGCAGTGCGGATATTTCTGGGGCCAACGTCCTGACTTTC. Encoded protein: CASSADISGANVLTF.